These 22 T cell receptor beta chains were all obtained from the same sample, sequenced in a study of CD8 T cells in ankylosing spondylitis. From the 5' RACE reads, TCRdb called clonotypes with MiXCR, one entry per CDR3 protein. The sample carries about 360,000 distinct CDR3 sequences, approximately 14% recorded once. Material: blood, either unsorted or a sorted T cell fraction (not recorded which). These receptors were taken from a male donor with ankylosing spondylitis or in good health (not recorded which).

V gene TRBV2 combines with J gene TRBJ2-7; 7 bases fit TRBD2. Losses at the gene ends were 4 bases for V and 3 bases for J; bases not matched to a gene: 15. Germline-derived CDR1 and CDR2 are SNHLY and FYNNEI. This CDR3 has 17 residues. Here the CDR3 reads CASSGGRGTGTVYEQYF. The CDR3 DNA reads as TGTGCCAGCAGTGGAGGGAGGGGTACCGGGACGGTCTACGAGCAGTACTTC.

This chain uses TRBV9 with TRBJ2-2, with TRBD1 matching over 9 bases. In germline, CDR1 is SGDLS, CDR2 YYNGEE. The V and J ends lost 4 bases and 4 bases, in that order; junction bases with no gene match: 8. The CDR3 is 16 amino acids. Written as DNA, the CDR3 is TGTGCCAGCAGCCCTAGGGTGGACAGGGGCACCGGGGAGCTGTTTTTT. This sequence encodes CASSPRVDRGTGELFF. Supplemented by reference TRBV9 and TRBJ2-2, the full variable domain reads DSGVTQTPKHLITATGQRVTLRCSPRSGDLSVYWYQQSLDQGLQFLIQYYNGEERAKGNILERFSAQQFPDLHSELNLSSLELGDSALYFCASSPRVDRGTGELFFGEGSRLTVL.

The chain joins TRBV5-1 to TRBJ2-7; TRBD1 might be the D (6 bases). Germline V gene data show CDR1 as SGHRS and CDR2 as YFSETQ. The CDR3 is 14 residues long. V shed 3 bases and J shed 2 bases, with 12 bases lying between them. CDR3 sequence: CASSSSRDTYEQYF. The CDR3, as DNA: TGCGCCAGCAGCTCCAGCCGGGACACCTACGAGCAGTACTTC.

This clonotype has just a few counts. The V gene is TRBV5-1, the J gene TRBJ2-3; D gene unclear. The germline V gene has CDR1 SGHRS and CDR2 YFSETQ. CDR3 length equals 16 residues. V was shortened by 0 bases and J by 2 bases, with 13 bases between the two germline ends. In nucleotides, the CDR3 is TGCGCCAGCAGCTTGGCCGCCGAAAGGGTCACAGATACGCAGTATTTT. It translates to CASSLAAERVTDTQYF. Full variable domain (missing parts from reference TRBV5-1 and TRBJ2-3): KAGVTQTPRYLIKTRGQQVTLSCSPISGHRSVSWYQQTPGQGLQFLFEYFSETQRNKGNFPGRFSGRQFSNSRSEMNVSTLELGDSALYLCASSLAAERVTDTQYFGPGTRLTVL.

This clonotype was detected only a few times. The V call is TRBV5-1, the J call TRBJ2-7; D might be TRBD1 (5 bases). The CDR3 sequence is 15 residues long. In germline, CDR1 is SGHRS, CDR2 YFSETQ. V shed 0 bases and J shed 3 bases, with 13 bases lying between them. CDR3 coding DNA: TGCGCCAGCAGCTTGGAGTTGGGGCAGGGCTACGAGCAGTACTTC. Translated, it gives CASSLELGQGYEQYF. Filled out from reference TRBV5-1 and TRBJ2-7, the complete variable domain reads KAGVTQTPRYLIKTRGQQVTLSCSPISGHRSVSWYQQTPGQGLQFLFEYFSETQRNKGNFPGRFSGRQFSNSRSEMNVSTLELGDSALYLCASSLELGQGYEQYFGPGTRLTVT.

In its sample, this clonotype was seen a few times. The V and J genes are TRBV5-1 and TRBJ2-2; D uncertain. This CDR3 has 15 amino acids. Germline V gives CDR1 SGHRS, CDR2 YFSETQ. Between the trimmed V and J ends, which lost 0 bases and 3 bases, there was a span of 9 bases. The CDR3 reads CASSLAVMDTGELFF. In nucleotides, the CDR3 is TGCGCCAGCAGCTTGGCGGTCATGGACACCGGGGAGCTGTTTTTT.

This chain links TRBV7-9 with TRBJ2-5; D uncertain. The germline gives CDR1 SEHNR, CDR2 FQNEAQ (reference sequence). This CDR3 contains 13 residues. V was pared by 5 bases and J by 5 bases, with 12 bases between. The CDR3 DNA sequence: TGTGCCAGCAGCGTCCACCTTGGGGAGACCCAGTACTTC. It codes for CASSVHLGETQYF.

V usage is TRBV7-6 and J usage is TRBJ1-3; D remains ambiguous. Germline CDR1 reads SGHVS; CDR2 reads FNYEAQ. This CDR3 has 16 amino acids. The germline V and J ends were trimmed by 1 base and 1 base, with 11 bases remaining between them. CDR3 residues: CASSLGARSSGNTIYF. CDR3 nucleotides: TGTGCCAGCAGCTTAGGGGCCAGGAGTTCTGGAAACACCATATATTTT.

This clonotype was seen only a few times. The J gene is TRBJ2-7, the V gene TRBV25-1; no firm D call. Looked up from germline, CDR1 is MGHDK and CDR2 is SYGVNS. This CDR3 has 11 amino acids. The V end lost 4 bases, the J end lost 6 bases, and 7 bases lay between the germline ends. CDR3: CASSVQTEQYF. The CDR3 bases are TGTGCCAGCAGTGTCCAGACCGAGCAGTACTTC.

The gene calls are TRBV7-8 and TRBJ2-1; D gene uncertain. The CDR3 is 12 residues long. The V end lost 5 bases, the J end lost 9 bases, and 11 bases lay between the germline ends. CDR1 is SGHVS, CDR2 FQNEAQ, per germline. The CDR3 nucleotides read TGTGCCAGCAGCCATGGAAGTCCTGAGCAGTTCTTC. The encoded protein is CASSHGSPEQFF.

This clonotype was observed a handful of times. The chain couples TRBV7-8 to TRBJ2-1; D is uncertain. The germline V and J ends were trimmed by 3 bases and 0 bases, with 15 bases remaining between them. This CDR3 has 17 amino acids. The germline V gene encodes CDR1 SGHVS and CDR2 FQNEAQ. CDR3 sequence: CASSFPKTLYSYNEQFF. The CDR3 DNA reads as TGTGCCAGCAGCTTCCCTAAGACTCTTTACTCCTACAATGAGCAGTTCTTC.

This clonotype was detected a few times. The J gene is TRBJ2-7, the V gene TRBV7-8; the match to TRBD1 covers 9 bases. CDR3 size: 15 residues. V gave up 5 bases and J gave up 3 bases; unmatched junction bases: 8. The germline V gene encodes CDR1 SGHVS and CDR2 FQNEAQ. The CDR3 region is CASSANRGPIYEQYF. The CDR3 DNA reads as TGTGCCAGCAGCGCGAACAGGGGGCCCATCTACGAGCAGTACTTC.

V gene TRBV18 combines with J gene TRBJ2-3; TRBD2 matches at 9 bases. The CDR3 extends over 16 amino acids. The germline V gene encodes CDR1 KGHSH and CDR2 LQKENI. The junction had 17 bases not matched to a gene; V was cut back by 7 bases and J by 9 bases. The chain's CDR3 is CASFTNGGGVISTQYF. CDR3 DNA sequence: TGTGCCAGCTTCACCAACGGCGGGGGGGTCATTAGCACGCAGTATTTT.

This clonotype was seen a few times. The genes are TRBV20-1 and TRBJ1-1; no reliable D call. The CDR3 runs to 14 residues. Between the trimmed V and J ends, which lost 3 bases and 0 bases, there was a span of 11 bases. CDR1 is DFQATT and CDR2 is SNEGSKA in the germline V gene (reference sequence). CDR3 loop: CSASDGPVNTEAFF. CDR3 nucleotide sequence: TGCAGTGCTAGTGACGGCCCGGTGAACACTGAAGCTTTCTTT.

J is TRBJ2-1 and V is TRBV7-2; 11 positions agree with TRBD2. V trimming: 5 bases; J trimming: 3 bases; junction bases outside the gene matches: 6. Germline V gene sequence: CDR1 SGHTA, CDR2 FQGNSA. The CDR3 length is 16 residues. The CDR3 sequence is CASSPLGTSGYNEQFF. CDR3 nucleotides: TGTGCCAGCAGCCCCCTCGGGACTAGCGGCTACAATGAGCAGTTCTTC.

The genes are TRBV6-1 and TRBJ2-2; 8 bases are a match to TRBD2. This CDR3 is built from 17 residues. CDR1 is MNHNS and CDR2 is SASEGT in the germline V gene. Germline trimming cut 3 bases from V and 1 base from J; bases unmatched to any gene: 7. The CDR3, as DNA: TGTGCCAGCAGTGACCCTCCGGCGGGGGGGAACACCGGGGAGCTGTTTTTT. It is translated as CASSDPPAGGNTGELFF.

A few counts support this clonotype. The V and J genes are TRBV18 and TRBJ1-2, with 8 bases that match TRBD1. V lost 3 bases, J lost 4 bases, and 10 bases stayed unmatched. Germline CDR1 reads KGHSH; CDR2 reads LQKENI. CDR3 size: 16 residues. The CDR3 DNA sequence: TGTGCCAGCTCACCTGCCGGGACAGGTCTCGTCTATGGCTACACCTTC. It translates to CASSPAGTGLVYGYTF.

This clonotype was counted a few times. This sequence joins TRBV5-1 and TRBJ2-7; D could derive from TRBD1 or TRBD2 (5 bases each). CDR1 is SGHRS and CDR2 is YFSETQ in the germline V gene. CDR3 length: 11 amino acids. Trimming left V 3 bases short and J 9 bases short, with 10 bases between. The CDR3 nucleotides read TGCGCCAGCAGCTCGCCGGGGCCGCAGTACTTC. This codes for CASSSPGPQYF.

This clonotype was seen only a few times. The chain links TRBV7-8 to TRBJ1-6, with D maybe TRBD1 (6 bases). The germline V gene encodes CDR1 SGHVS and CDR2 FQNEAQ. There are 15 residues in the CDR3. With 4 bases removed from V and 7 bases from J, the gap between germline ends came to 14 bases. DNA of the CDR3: TGTGCCAGCAGCTCCAAGACAGGCAACAATTCACCCCTCCACTTT. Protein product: CASSSKTGNNSPLHF.

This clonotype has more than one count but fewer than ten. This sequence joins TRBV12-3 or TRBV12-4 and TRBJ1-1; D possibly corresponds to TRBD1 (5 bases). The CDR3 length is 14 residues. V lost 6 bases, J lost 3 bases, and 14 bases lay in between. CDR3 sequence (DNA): TGTGCCAGCAGGGTGACAGTCTCTCACACTGAAGCTTTCTTT. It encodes CASRVTVSHTEAFF.

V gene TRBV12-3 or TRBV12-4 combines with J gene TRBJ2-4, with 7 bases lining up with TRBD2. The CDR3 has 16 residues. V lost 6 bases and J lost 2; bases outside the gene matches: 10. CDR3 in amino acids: CASSLDGGFSKNIQYF. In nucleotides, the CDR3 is TGTGCCAGCAGCTTGGACGGGGGGTTTTCCAAAAACATTCAGTACTTC.

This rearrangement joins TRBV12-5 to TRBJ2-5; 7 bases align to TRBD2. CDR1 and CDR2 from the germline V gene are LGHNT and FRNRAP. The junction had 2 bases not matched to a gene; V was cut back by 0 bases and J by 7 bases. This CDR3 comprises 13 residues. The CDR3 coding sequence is TGTGCTAGTGGTTTGGTAGGGGAGGGGACCCAGTACTTC. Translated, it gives CASGLVGEGTQYF.